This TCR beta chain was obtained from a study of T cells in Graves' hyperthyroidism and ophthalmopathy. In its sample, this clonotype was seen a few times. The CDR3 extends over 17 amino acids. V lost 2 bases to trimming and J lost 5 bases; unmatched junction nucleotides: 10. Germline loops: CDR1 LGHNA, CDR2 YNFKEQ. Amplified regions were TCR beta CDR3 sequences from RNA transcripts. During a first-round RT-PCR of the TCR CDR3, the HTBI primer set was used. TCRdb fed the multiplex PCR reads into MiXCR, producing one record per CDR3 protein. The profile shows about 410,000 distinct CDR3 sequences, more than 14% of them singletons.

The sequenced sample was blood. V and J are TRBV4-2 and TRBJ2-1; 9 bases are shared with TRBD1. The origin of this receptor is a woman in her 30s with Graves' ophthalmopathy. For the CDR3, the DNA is TGTGCCAGCAGCCAATCTAGAGGGACAGGGATCAACAATGAGCAGTTCTTC. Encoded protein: CASSQSRGTGINNEQFF.